This TCR beta chain derives from a study of human T cells and chemical hapten exposure (dated by TCRdb to about 2021). General notes on the study: For sensitization, 2% DPC in acetone was applied to a roughly 2 cm by roughly 2 cm area of upper inner arm skin. Libraries were pooled for sequencing, and variation in per-sample TCR yields was attributed mainly to small differences in library volumes within the pool. Blood was sampled from patients pre-sensitization (week 0) and at 2, 6 and about 24 weeks after DPC sensitization. The mostly female patient cohort included alopecia areata with under or over 50% scalp involvement, alopecia totalis and alopecia universalis. Throughout the study period of around 25 weeks, patients also received therapeutic DPC doses to the scalp every week. Patch tests used Finn chambers with 0.01% DPC on the upper back, scored after 6 days by International Contact Dermatitis Research Group standards. In alopecia patients, the study followed how the peripheral blood TCR repertoire changed in vivo over primary and secondary sensitization to diphenylcyclopropenone (DPC), a hapten. For TCR sequencing, blood came from 25 to 35 alopecia patients at anywhere from one to four time points (pre-sensitization, 2, 6 and 24 weeks).

At the junction V is shortened by 11 bases and J by 8 bases; bases outside the gene matches: 9. The CDR3 starts with the cysteine, ends with the phenylalanine, and has 13 residues. The entry retains the CDR3 DNA only, 39 bases that are in frame from base 1. Reading the germline V gene (reference sequence) gives CDR1 SEHNR and CDR2 FQNEAQ. Results and caveats for the whole study, not just this receptor: Patch test score was positively correlated with the number of PT1 expanded TCRs, with significance at thresholds 8, 16 and 32 but not at 4. Alopecia, a presumed autoimmune disease, was present in all patients, so the immune response of the patients might differ from that of healthy individuals. Repeated subsampling changed both the strength of the expansion versus patch-test correlation and the threshold at which the correlation became significant. The number of TCRs above 1 in 1000 frequency did not change with DPC sensitization; there was no evidence of global repertoire structure alterations. Significantly more large CDR3 similarity clusters were formed by expanded TCRs than by pre-sensitization or healthy control sets, consistent with antigen-driven responses.

To prepare the library, RACE was applied. The listed sequencing device is NextSeq 500. During library preparation, unique molecular identifiers were attached to individual cDNA molecules so that TCRs could be counted quantitatively and reproducibly. For every blood RNA sample, sequencing covered both the TCR alpha and TCR beta chains. Per the original workflow: A median of roughly 99,000 TCRs per sample was observed, with a range of about 20,000 to 750,000. V, J and CDR3 annotation of the TCR reads was carried out using the Decombinator software suite. To make PS versus PT1 abundance plots, every sample was subsampled to the same number of TCRs (28,000). Expanded TCRs were defined as absent before sensitization and observed at least eight times at the 2-week time point. TCRdb redid the processing of the public reads, applying fastp at Q25 and MiXCR, and retained in-frame beta chains. For every CDR3 protein sequence, its rows merge into one entry that carries the most common genes and DNA. TCRdb, not the authors, supplied the V and J calls. The sample yields 87,000 or so distinct CDR3 sequences; approximately 9.9% were counted once. The ten largest account for less than 4.5% of the sample.

Sample time point, as interpreted from the label and publication: pre-sensitization, week 0. The treatment or condition tag for this specimen amounts to: therapeutic diphenylcyclopropenone sensitization with weekly scalp DPC. At each patch-test visit, blood was drawn before the patch test was applied. Patients were considered eligible if aged 18 to 70, diagnosed with alopecia and deemed suitable for DPC therapy, and patients were excluded if pregnant. Unfractionated whole blood was collected in Tempus Blood RNA tubes, and total RNA was extracted from that blood. On this clonotype: The antigen it recognizes is unknown. Base qualities are not recorded, but no much larger clone differs from it by a single base.

Recombination joined TRBV7-9 with TRBJ1-4, with 9 bases matching TRBD1. Source: whole blood, taken in connection with sensitization to the hapten diphenylcyclopropenone (DPC). This clonotype originated in a woman aged 40-49 years with alopecia areata. Some clones in this sample may be carry-over from other donors' samples. The CDR3 has the sequence CASSGTGKEKLFF. The DNA reads as follows: TGTGCCTCCTCAGGGACAGGGAAGGAAAAACTGTTTTTT.